This T cell receptor beta chain comes out of a study of liver allograft versus peripheral blood T cells. Study details: Recipients' peripheral blood T cell receptor repertoires were compared with those in transplanted livers. Whole-study results and caveats: Intra-allograft T cell receptor repertoires in the liver reportedly differed from peripheral blood repertoires.

CDR3 length equals 15 residues. Trimming removed 5 bases from V and 4 bases from J, with 16 bases in between. CDR1 SGHKS and CDR2 YYEKEE come from the germline V gene (reference sequence). A remark on this clonotype: Its target is unknown.

One entry per CDR3 protein, called by TCRdb with MiXCR from the reads. The table has about 3,700 distinct CDR3 sequences, 15% to 20% seen once; the top ten hold under 25%. This clonotype originated in a human patient who had a liver transplant. Some of the T cells might come from the graft donor. The chain employs TRBV5-5 and TRBJ1-5; D is ambiguous. This CDR3 reads CASRPTGSNNQPQHF. CDR3 coding DNA: TGTGCCAGCAGACCTACCGGGTCGAATAATCAGCCCCAGCATTTT.